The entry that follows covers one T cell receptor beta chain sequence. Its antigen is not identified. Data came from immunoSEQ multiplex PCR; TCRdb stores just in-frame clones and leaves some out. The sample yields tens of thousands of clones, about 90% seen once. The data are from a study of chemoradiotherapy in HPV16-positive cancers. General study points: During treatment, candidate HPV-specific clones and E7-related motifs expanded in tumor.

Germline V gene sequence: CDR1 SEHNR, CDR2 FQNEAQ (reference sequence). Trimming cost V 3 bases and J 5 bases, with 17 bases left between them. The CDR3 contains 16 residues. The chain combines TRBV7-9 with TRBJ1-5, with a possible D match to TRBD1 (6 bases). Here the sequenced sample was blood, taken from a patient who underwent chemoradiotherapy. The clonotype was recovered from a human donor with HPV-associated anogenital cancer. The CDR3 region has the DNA TGTGCCAGCAGCTTTCGGACAGCCTGGGGAGATCAGCCCCAGCATTTT. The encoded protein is CASSFRTAWGDQPQHF. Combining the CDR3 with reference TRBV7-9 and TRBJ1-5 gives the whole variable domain DTGVSQNPRHKITKRGQNVTFRCDPISEHNRLYWYRQTLGQGPEFLTYFQNEAQLEKSRLLSDRFSAERPKGSFSTLEIQRTEQGDSAMYLCASSFRTAWGDQPQHFGDGTRLSIL.